Shown below are 18 T cell receptor beta chains from a single sample sequenced in a study of radiotherapy plus CTLA-4 blockade in lung cancer. Measured with immunoSEQ multiplex PCR; TCRdb has only the in-frame clones, and not every one. Altogether roughly 80,000 clones are present, around 76% being singletons, with the ten largest covering approximately 4%. This specimen was peripheral blood, taken from a patient treated with radiotherapy plus ipilimumab. These receptors all come from a human donor with non-small cell lung cancer who had a partial response to radiotherapy plus ipilimumab. Some clones in this sample may be carry-over from other donors' samples.

This clone was seen a handful of times. The rearrangement joins TRBV6-1 to TRBJ2-2; unclear D gene. The CDR3 contains 14 residues. The V gene's germline CDR1 is MNHNS and CDR2 SASEGT. V was cut by 7 bases and J by 1 base, with 10 bases left in between. This CDR3 reads CASNFVLNTGELFF. DNA of the CDR3: TGTGCCAGCAACTTCGTCCTGAACACCGGGGAGCTGTTTTTT.

The chain uses TRBV7-7 and TRBJ1-2, with 8 nucleotides matching TRBD1. Germline V gene data show CDR1 as SSHAT and CDR2 as FNYEAQ (reference sequence). Trimming removed 7 bases from V and 3 bases from J; junction bases left unmatched: 10. This CDR3 contains 15 residues. CDR3 bases: TGTGCCAGCACTAGTGACCGGACAGGGTACTATGGCTACACCTTC. Translating gives CASTSDRTGYYGYTF.

The chain is built from TRBV23-1 and TRBJ1-1; TRBD1 aligns across 8 bases. TRBV23-1 is recorded as an ORF, its role being uncertain. This CDR3 is built from 12 residues. The J segment lost 8 bases and the V segment lost 4 bases, leaving 3 bases of the junction unmatched. The chain's CDR3 is CASSPRDREAFF. Written as DNA, the CDR3 is TGCGCCAGCAGTCCGCGGGACAGGGAAGCTTTCTTT.

V gene TRBV6-6 combines with J gene TRBJ2-1; a weak D match, TRBD2 (5 bases). The CDR3 contains 14 residues. The V end lost 7 bases, the J end lost 8 bases, and 18 bases lay between the germline ends. Germline loops: CDR1 MNHNY, CDR2 SVGAGI (reference sequence). CDR3 amino acids: CASNRESWSHEQFF. DNA for the CDR3: TGTGCCAGCAACCGGGAATCTTGGTCCCATGAGCAGTTCTTC.

The chain recombines TRBV10-3 with TRBJ2-7, with 8 bases fitting TRBD1. The ends lost 2 bases at V and 4 bases at J; junction bases unmatched: 4. The CDR3 consists of 14 residues. Germline V gene data show CDR1 as ENHRY and CDR2 as SYGVKD. CDR3 nucleotides: TGTGCCATCAGTGAGGACAGGGGTCGGTACGAGCAGTACTTC. Its protein product is CAISEDRGRYEQYF.

V and J are TRBV28 and TRBJ1-1; D gene unclear. Germline V gives CDR1 MDHEN, CDR2 SYDVKM. V was pared by 3 bases and J by 10 bases, with 9 bases between. The CDR3 has 11 amino acids. CDR3 coding DNA: TGTGCCAGCAGTTTGCGACAATCAGCTTTCTTT. Amino acid sequence: CASSLRQSAFF.

The genes are TRBV5-1 and TRBJ2-7, with 8 bases matching TRBD2. V was pared by 0 bases and J by 2 bases, with 4 bases of the junction left unmatched. This CDR3 is 15 amino acids long. Germline CDR1 and CDR2: SGHRS and YFSETQ. The CDR3 reads CASSLGAGETYEQYF. DNA for the CDR3: TGCGCCAGCAGCTTGGGAGCGGGAGAGACCTACGAGCAGTACTTC.

The J gene is TRBJ2-2, the V gene TRBV7-9; TRBD1 is a possible D gene (5 bases). The V gene's germline CDR1 is SEHNR and CDR2 FQNEAQ (reference sequence). V was shortened by 4 bases and J by 4 bases, with 16 bases between the two germline ends. This CDR3 has 16 residues. CDR3 protein: CASSSRRQLGTGELFF. CDR3 DNA sequence: TGTGCCAGCAGCTCCCGGAGACAGTTAGGCACCGGGGAGCTGTTTTTT.

The table lists this clone with a count of one. The chain has TRBV9 and TRBJ1-1, with TRBD1 as a possible D gene (6 bases). The CDR3 runs to 14 residues. Trimming left V 0 bases short and J 4 bases short, with 10 bases between. Germline CDR1 reads SGDLS; CDR2 reads YYNGEE. The CDR3 DNA reads TGTGCCAGCAGCGTAGTAGGGGGGGTCACTGAAGCTTTCTTT. Translated, it gives CASSVVGGVTEAFF.

The V and J genes are TRBV14 and TRBJ2-1; TRBD2 aligns across 11 bases. CDR3 length: 20 amino acids. V gave up 4 bases and J gave up 10 bases; unmatched junction bases: 24. The germline gives CDR1 SGHDN, CDR2 FVKESK. CDR3: CASSPTRAGEGLAGKYEQFF. CDR3 bases: TGTGCCAGCAGCCCGACCCGGGCGGGAGAAGGACTAGCGGGTAAATACGAGCAGTTCTTC.

In this sample, this clone turned up a few times. The chain uses TRBV6-1 and TRBJ2-1; TRBD2 agrees at 14 bases. Germline CDR1 MNHNS, CDR2 SASEGT. V lost 2 bases and J lost 6; bases outside the gene matches: 12. The CDR3 runs 19 residues. CDR3 residues: CASSERGTSGSPGRNEQFF. CDR3 coding DNA: TGTGCCAGCAGTGAAAGGGGGACTAGCGGGAGCCCAGGACGCAATGAGCAGTTCTTC.

This chain links TRBV18 with TRBJ2-7, with 10 bases aligning to TRBD1. Germline CDR1 KGHSH, CDR2 LQKENI. CDR3 length: 14 amino acids. V lost 3 bases, J lost 7 bases, and 6 bases stayed unmatched. The CDR3 spells CASSPGTGVYEQYF. The CDR3 coding sequence is TGTGCCAGCTCACCCGGGACAGGGGTGTATGAGCAGTACTTC. Variable domain in full (rest from reference TRBV18 and TRBJ2-7): NAGVMQNPRHLVRRRGQEARLRCSPMKGHSHVYWYRQLPEEGLKFMVYLQKENIIDESGMPKERFSAEFPKEGPSILRIQQVVRGDSAAYFCASSPGTGVYEQYFGPGTRLTVT.

The J gene is TRBJ2-7, the V gene TRBV5-4, with a possible D match to TRBD1 (6 bases). The CDR3 runs 13 residues. With 4 bases removed from V and 3 bases from J, the gap between germline ends came to 11 bases. Germline V gene data show CDR1 as SGHNT and CDR2 as YYREEE (reference sequence). CDR3 loop: CASSPDSHYEQYF. CDR3 sequence (DNA): TGTGCCAGCAGCCCGGACAGCCACTACGAGCAGTACTTC.

The V gene is TRBV7-2, the J gene TRBJ1-4; D uncertain. Trimming removed 0 bases at V and 8 bases at J, with 13 bases between. Germline V gene data show CDR1 as SGHTA and CDR2 as FQGNSA. This CDR3 spans 15 amino acids. This CDR3 reads CASSLAPTAGEKLFF. The CDR3 nucleotides are TGTGCCAGCAGCTTAGCGCCCACTGCGGGGGAAAAACTGTTTTTT.

This clone has more than one count but fewer than ten. The J gene is TRBJ2-1, the V gene TRBV19; TRBD1 matches at 7 bases. This CDR3 spans 14 amino acids. Germline lookup yields CDR1 LNHDA and CDR2 SQIVND (reference sequence). V was pared by 3 bases and J by 7 bases, with 6 bases of the junction left unmatched. In DNA form, the CDR3 reads TGTGCCAGTAGTATCTGGGGACAGTATAATGAGCAGTTCTTC. Translating gives CASSIWGQYNEQFF.

The chain links TRBV28 to TRBJ2-7, with 11 bases lining up with TRBD2. The CDR3 contains 14 residues. The junction had 2 bases not matched to a gene; V was cut back by 3 bases and J by 4 bases. Germline V gene lookup returns CDR1 MDHEN and CDR2 SYDVKM. The CDR3 loop reads CASSFSSGRYEQYF. In DNA form, the CDR3 reads TGTGCCAGCAGTTTTTCTAGCGGGAGGTACGAGCAGTACTTC.

The chain joins TRBV2 to TRBJ1-1; no firm D call. This CDR3 is 14 amino acids long. The V gene lost 3 bases and the J gene lost 2 bases, with 10 bases spanning the gap. Germline V gene sequence: CDR1 SNHLY, CDR2 FYNNEI. CDR3 DNA: TGTGCCAGCAGTGATTATGGGAGAAACACTGAAGCTTTCTTT. Encoded protein: CASSDYGRNTEAFF. The full variable domain, with the rest looked up from reference TRBV2 and TRBJ1-1, is EPEVTQTPSHQVTQMGQEVILRCVPISNHLYFYWYRQILGQKVEFLVSFYNNEISEKSEIFDDQFSVERPDGSNFTLKIRSTKLEDSAMYFCASSDYGRNTEAFFGQGTRLTVV.

DNA of the CDR3: TGTGCCAGCAGCCCCCGGACTAGCGGGGGAGTAGATACGCAGTATTTT. Protein sequence: CASSPRTSGGVDTQYF. The chain carries TRBV13 and TRBJ2-3, with 13 bases fitting TRBD2. The CDR3 totals 16 residues. V trimming: 5 bases; J trimming: 5 bases; junction bases outside the gene matches: 7. Germline CDR1 reads PRHDT; CDR2 reads FYEKMQ (reference sequence).